The 2 T cell receptor beta chains reported below all come from one sample, sequenced in a study of OX40 agonist ivuxolimab in advanced cancers. Generated by immunoSEQ multiplex PCR, the TCRdb table keeps only in-frame clones and is missing some. The table includes 47,000 or so clones, approximately 90% detected once. Sequencing was performed on CD4+ or CD8+ T cells sorted from blood, taken in a trial of the OX40 agonist ivuxolimab. The receptor source for this set is an adult with an advanced solid tumor such as melanoma, head and neck, liver or kidney cancer.

The chain is built from TRBV10-2 and TRBJ1-2, with 8 bases fitting TRBD1. This CDR3 has 13 residues. Germline-derived CDR1 and CDR2 are WSHSY and SAAADI. Germline trimming cut 6 bases from V and 3 bases from J; bases unmatched to any gene: 3. The CDR3 DNA sequence: TGCGCCAGCAGGGCGGGACAGGACTATGGCTACACCTTC. As protein: CASRAGQDYGYTF.

The chain combines TRBV9 with TRBJ1-4, with D possibly being TRBD1 (5 bases). Between the trimmed V and J ends, which lost 0 bases and 8 bases, there was a span of 14 bases. This CDR3 comprises 15 residues. Germline loops: CDR1 SGDLS, CDR2 YYNGEE. The CDR3 bases are TGTGCCAGCAGCGTAGGGGGCGGGTTTGGAGAAAAACTGTTTTTT. Protein: CASSVGGGFGEKLFF.